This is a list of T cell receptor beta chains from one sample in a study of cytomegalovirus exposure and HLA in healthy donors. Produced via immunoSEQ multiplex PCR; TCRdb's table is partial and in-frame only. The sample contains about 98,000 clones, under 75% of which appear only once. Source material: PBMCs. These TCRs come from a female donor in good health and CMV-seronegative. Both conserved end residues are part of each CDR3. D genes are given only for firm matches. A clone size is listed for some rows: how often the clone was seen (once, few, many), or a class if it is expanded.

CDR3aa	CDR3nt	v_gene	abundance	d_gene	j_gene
CASSHREGAFF	TGCGCCAGCAGCCACAGGGAGGGAGCTTTCTTT	TRBV4-1	.	.	TRBJ1-1
CASSVGLAEAASTDTQYF	TGTGCCAGCAGCGTAGGCCTAGCGGAAGCAGCTAGCACAGATACGCAGTATTTT	TRBV9	once	TRBD2	TRBJ2-3
CASSTLGGPVSGANVLTF	TGTGCCAGCAGTACCCTGGGGGGGCCGGTCTCTGGGGCCAACGTCCTGACTTTC	TRBV7-3	.	.	TRBJ2-6
CAWDSGQVFSPLHF	TGTGCCTGGGACTCGGGACAGGTATTTTCACCCCTCCACTTT	TRBV30	once	TRBD1	TRBJ1-6
CATATGLGTEAFF	TGTGCCACCGCGACAGGGCTCGGCACTGAAGCTTTCTTT	TRBV6-6	.	TRBD1	TRBJ1-1
CAISESTGIAYGYTF	TGTGCCATCAGTGAGTCTACAGGGATCGCCTATGGCTACACCTTC	TRBV10-3	.	.	TRBJ1-2
CASSSGSITGELFF	TGCGCCAGCTCTAGCGGGAGCATCACCGGGGAGCTGTTTTTT	TRBV10-1	once	TRBD2	TRBJ2-2
CASSWGTGEREQYF	TGTGCCAGCAGTTGGGGGACAGGGGAACGGGAGCAGTACTTC	TRBV27	.	TRBD1	TRBJ2-7
CASAGFYGYTF	TGTGCCAGCGCAGGGTTCTATGGCTACACCTTC	TRBV6-5	.	.	TRBJ1-2
CASSLETGGELFF	TGTGCCAGCAGCTTAGAGACTGGCGGGGAGCTGTTTTTT	TRBV11-3	.	.	TRBJ2-2